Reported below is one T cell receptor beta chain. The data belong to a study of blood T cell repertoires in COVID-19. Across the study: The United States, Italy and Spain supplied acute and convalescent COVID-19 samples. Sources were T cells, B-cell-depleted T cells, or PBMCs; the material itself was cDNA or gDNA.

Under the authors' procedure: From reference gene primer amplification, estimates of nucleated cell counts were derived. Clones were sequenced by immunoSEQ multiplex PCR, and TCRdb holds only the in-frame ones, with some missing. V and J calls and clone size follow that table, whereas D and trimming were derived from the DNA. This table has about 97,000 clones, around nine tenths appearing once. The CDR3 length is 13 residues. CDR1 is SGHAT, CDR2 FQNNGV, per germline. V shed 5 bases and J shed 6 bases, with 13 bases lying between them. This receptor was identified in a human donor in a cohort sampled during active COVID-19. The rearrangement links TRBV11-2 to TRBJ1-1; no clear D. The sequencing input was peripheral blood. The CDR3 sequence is CASSPDVGAEAFF. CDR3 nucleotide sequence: TGTGCCAGCAGCCCCGATGTGGGCGCTGAAGCTTTCTTT. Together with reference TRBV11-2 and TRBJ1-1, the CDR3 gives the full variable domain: EAGVAQSPRYKIIEKRQSVAFWCNPISGHATLYWYQQILGQGPKLLIQFQNNGVVDDSQLPKDRFSAERLKGVDSTLKIQPAKLEDSAVYLCASSPDVGAEAFFGQGTRLTVV.